This TCR beta chain was recovered during a study of T-cell reconstitution after alpha-beta-depleted transplantation in children. Study findings and constraints: T-cell counts and diversity at one year following transplant were attributed mainly to newly produced T cells. Surviving recipient cells, namely T cells and thymic progenitors, were the source of high day-60 TCRbeta diversity in some patients. Several hundred expanded graft clones reportedly gave rise to the alpha-beta T cells present about two months after transplant.

This clonotype was observed a few times. Its antigen is as yet unknown. TCRbeta library construction was performed incorporating unique molecular identifiers. From the PCR reads, TCRdb called clonotypes with MiXCR, one entry per CDR3 protein. The repertoire consists of a few hundred thousand distinct CDR3 sequences, with over 40% occurring once and the leading ten covering under 35%. Germline CDR1 DFQATT, CDR2 SNEGSKA (reference sequence). The CDR3 sequence is 12 residues long. V was clipped by 3 bases and J by 5 bases, with 8 bases between them. Material: PBMCs, obtained before TCRalphabeta/CD19-depleted stem cell transplant. The receptor comes from a girl under 10 years old with aplastic anemia, due to receive a stem cell transplant. The rearrangement uses TRBV20-1 and TRBJ1-5; a weak D match, TRBD1 (6 bases). The CDR3 reads CSARGGHQPQHF. The CDR3 DNA reads as TGCAGTGCTAGGGGGGGGCATCAGCCCCAGCATTTT.